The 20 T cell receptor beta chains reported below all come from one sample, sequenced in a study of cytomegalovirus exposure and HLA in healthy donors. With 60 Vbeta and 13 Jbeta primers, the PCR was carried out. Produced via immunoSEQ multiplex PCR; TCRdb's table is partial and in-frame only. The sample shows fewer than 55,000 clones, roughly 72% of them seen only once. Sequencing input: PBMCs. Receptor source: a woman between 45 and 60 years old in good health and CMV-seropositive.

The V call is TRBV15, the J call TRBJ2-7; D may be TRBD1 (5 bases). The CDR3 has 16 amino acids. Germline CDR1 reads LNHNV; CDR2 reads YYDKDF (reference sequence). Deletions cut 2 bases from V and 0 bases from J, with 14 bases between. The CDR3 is CATSRKVGDPSYEQYF. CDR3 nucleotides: TGTGCCACCAGCAGAAAAGTAGGGGATCCCTCCTACGAGCAGTACTTC.

The CDR3 region is CATSGLLAGSYEQYF. DNA of the CDR3: TGTGCCACCAGCGGGTTACTAGCGGGAAGCTACGAGCAGTACTTC. This chain joins TRBV28 and TRBJ2-7; 10 bases map to TRBD2. V lost 10 bases and J lost 3; bases outside the gene matches: 12. The CDR3 has 15 residues. Germline CDR1 MDHEN, CDR2 SYDVKM.

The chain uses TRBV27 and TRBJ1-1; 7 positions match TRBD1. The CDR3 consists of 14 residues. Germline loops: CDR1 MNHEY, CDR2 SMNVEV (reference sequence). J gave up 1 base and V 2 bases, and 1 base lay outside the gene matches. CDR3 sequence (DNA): TGTGCCAGCAGTTTAGAGGGGGCGAACACTGAAGCTTTCTTT. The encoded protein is CASSLEGANTEAFF.

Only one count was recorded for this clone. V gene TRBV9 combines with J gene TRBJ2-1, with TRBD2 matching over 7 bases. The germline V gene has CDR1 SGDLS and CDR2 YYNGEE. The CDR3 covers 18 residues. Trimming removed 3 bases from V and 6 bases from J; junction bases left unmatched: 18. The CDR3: CASSDPPPREAFLNEQFF. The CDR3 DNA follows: TGTGCCAGCAGCGATCCACCCCCACGGGAGGCGTTTCTCAATGAGCAGTTCTTC.

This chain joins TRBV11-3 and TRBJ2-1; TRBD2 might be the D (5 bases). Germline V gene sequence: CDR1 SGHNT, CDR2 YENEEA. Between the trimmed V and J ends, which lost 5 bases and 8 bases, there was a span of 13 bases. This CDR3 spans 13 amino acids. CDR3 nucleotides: TGTGCCAGCAGCCCCGGGCCCGGGGATGAGCAGTTCTTC. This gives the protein CASSPGPGDEQFF.

Written as DNA, the CDR3 is TGCAGCGTTGCAGGGACTAGCGGGAGGGCTGCAGATACGCAGTATTTT. Amino acids: CSVAGTSGRAADTQYF. The chain joins TRBV29-1 to TRBJ2-3, with 16 bases aligning to TRBD2. Germline assignment: CDR1 SQVTM and CDR2 ANQGSEA. CDR3 length: 16 residues. The J segment lost 4 bases and the V segment lost 4 bases, leaving 5 bases of the junction unmatched.

In nucleotides, the CDR3 is TGTGCCAGTAGTATCAGCGACGGTCGTTCTGGTGGCTACACCTTC. Its protein is CASSISDGRSGGYTF. The rearrangement links TRBV19 to TRBJ1-2; D not certain. This CDR3 region has 15 residues. Germline CDR1 is LNHDA and CDR2 is SQIVND (reference sequence). V was cut by 3 bases and J by 7 bases, with 18 bases left in between.

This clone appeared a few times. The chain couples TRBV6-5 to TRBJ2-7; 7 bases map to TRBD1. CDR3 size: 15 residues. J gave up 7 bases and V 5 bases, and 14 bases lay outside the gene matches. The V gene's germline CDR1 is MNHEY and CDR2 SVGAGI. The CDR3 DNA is TGTGCCAGCAGTCGGGGTGGGGACAGCCTTGGAGAGCAGTACTTC. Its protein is CASSRGGDSLGEQYF.

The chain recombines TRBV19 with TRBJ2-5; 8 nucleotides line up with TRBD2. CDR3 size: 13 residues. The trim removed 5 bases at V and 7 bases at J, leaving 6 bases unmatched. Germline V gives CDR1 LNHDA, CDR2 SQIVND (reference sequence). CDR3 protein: CASSPKTSATQYF. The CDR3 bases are TGTGCCAGTAGTCCCAAGACTAGCGCGACCCAGTACTTC. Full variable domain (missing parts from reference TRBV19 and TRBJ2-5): DGGITQSPKYLFRKEGQNVTLSCEQNLNHDAMYWYRQDPGQGLRLIYYSQIVNDFQKGDIAEGYSVSREKKESFPLTVTSAQKNPTAFYLCASSPKTSATQYFGPGTRLLVL.

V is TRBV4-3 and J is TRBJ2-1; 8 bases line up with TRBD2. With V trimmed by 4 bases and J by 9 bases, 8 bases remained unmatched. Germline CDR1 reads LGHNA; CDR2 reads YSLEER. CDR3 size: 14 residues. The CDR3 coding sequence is TGCGCCAGCAGCCTTAGATCCGGGGGGGGTGAGCAGTTCTTC. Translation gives CASSLRSGGGEQFF.

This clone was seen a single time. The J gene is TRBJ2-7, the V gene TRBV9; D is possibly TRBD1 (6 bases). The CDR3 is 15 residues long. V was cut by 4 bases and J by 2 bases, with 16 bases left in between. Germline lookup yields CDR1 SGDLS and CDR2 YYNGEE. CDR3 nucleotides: TGTGCCAGCAGCCCCCCCTCGGGACAAGCCTACGAGCAGTACTTC. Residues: CASSPPSGQAYEQYF.

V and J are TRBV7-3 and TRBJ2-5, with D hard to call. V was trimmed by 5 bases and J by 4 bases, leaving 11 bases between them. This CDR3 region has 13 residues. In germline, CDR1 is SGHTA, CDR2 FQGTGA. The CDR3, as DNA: TGTGCCAGCAGCCCTTTTATCGGAGAGACCCAGTACTTC. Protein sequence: CASSPFIGETQYF.

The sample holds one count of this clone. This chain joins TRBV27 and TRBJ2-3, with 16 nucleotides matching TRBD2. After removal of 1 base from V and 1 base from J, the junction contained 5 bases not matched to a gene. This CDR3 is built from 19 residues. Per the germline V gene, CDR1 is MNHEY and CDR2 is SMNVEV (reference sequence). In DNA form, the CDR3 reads TGTGCCAGCAGTTTATGGGGGACTAGCGGGGGGGACGGCACAGATACGCAGTATTTT. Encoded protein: CASSLWGTSGGDGTDTQYF.

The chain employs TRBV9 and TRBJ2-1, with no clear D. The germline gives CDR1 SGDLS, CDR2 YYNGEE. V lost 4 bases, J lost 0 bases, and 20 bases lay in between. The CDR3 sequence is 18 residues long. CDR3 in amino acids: CASSPHSRGGSSYNEQFF. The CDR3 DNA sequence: TGTGCCAGCAGCCCCCATTCTCGCGGCGGAAGCTCCTACAATGAGCAGTTCTTC.

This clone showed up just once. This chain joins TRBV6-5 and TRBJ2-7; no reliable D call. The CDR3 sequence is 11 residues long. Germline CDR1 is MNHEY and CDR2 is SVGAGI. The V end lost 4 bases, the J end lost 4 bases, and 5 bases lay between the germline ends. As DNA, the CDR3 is TGTGCCAGCAGTTCTAATTACGAGCAGTACTTC. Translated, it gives CASSSNYEQYF.

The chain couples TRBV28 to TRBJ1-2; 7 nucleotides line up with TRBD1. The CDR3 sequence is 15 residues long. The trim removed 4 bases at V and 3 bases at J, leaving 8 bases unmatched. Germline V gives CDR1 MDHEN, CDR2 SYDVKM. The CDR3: CASSSHAGTDYGYTF. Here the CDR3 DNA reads TGTGCCAGCAGTTCCCACGCCGGGACAGACTATGGCTACACCTTC.

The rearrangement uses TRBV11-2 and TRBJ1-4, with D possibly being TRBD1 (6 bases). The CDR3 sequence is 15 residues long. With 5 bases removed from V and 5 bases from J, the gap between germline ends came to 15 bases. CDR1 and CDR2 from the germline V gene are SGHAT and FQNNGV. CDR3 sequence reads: CASSAQGIGNEKLFF. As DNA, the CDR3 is TGTGCCAGCAGCGCGCAGGGGATCGGGAATGAAAAACTGTTTTTT.

In DNA, the CDR3 is TGTGCCAGCAGTAGCCTAGGGGCAGGGCGGAAGGCCGGGGAGCTGTTTTTT. It codes for CASSSLGAGRKAGELFF. The V call is TRBV7-8, the J call TRBJ2-2; D might be TRBD1 (5 bases). This CDR3 comprises 17 residues. The V gene lost 6 bases and the J gene lost 6 bases, with 23 bases spanning the gap. CDR1 and CDR2 from the germline V gene are SGHVS and FQNEAQ.

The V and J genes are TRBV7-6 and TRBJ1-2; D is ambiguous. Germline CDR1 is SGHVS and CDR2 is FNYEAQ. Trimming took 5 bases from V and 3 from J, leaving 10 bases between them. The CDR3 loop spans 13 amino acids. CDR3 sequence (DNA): TGTGCCAGCAGCGACGGGAGGGACTATGGCTACACCTTC. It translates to CASSDGRDYGYTF. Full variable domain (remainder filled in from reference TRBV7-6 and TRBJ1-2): GAGVSQSPRYKVTKRGQDVALRCDPISGHVSLYWYRQALGQGPEFLTYFNYEAQQDKSGLPNDRFSAERPEGSISTLTIQRTEQRDSAMYRCASSDGRDYGYTFGSGTRLTVV.

The CDR3 DNA reads TGTGCCAGCAGCATTAGACAGGGCAATGAGCAGTTCTTC. Protein sequence: CASSIRQGNEQFF. The J gene is TRBJ2-1, the V gene TRBV9, with 7 bases aligning to TRBD1. V gave up 4 bases and J gave up 6 bases; unmatched junction bases: 4. The CDR3 is 13 amino acids. CDR1 and CDR2 from the germline V gene are SGDLS and YYNGEE. Supplemented by reference TRBV9 and TRBJ2-1, the full variable domain reads DSGVTQTPKHLITATGQRVTLRCSPRSGDLSVYWYQQSLDQGLQFLIQYYNGEERAKGNILERFSAQQFPDLHSELNLSSLELGDSALYFCASSIRQGNEQFFGPGTRLTVL.